Below are 3 T cell receptor beta chains sequenced from a single sample in a study of OX40 agonist ivuxolimab in advanced cancers. Profiling relied on immunoSEQ multiplex PCR, and the TCRdb table lists in-frame clones only, not all of them. The sample lists about 83,000 clones, roughly 84% seen once, with around 7.5% in the top ten. Sequencing was performed on CD4+ or CD8+ T cells sorted from blood, taken in a trial of the OX40 agonist ivuxolimab. The receptors derive from an adult with an advanced solid tumor such as melanoma, head and neck, liver or kidney cancer.

This clone was recorded once. The chain employs TRBV6-6 and TRBJ2-5; 8 bases line up with TRBD1. The last part of the DNA fits TRBJ2-7 better; the J call may be wrong. The V gene's germline CDR1 is MNHNY and CDR2 SVGAGI (reference sequence). The CDR3 sequence is 16 residues long. The CDR3 DNA reads TGTGCCAGCAGTACCTGGGGCAGGGGGCTTACCTACGAGCAGTACTTC. It codes for CASSTWGRGLTYEQYF.

This chain uses TRBV6-6 with TRBJ2-1; D is perhaps TRBD2 (6 bases). In germline, CDR1 is MNHNY, CDR2 SVGAGI (reference sequence). V lost 6 bases to trimming and J lost 7 bases, with 16 bases between them. This CDR3 has 14 amino acids. The CDR3 DNA follows: TGTGCCAGCAGCCGAGTGGGCGGGGCTAATGAGCAGTTCTTC. Translated, it gives CASSRVGGANEQFF.

For this clone: This may be a read error, as it is one base from a much larger clone. Other DNA variants within this sample encode the same CDR3. The V gene is TRBV5-1, the J gene TRBJ2-7; the match to TRBD1 covers 7 bases. The V gene end was trimmed by 0 bases and the J gene end by 2 bases; junction bases not matched to a gene: 2. CDR3 length equals 14 residues. From germline, CDR1 is SGHRS and CDR2 YFSETQ. CDR3 residues: CASSLGQGPYEQYF. The CDR3 DNA follows: TGCGCCAGCAGCTTGGGACAGGGCCCCTACGAGCAGTACTTC.